These 21 T cell receptor beta chains were all obtained from the same sample, sequenced in a study of PD-1 blockade in classical Hodgkin lymphoma (dated by TCRdb to about 2020). Libraries came from the immunoSEQ multiplex PCR assay. Drawn from immuneACCESS, this table holds only the in-frame rearrangements with V and J called that TCRdb kept. Clones are partly lost; checked studies trace under half to an unresolved V gene and leave the rest unexplained. The sample data list about 11,000 clones, and around 74% of these were observed just once. The ten largest clones add up to 34% of the sample. What the time point label conveys for this sample: cycle 1 day 1 (C1D1), immediately before nivolumab initiation. Relapse after autologous stem cell transplantation had occurred in all trial patients, and cohorts A, B and C were distinguished by prior brentuximab vedotin exposure. The source material was peripheral blood mononuclear cells (PBMCs), sampled at baseline. The receptors were sampled from a human donor with classical Hodgkin lymphoma.

The chain carries TRBV11-2 and TRBJ1-2; D is uncertain. The CDR3 is made up of 12 amino acids. CDR1 SGHAT and CDR2 FQNNGV come from the germline V gene. V was clipped by 5 bases and J by 3 bases, with 7 bases between them. CDR3 DNA: TGTGCCAGCAGCCTTGACGACTATGGCTACACCTTC. It encodes CASSLDDYGYTF.

The chain has TRBV5-1 and TRBJ2-3, with D possibly being TRBD1 (5 bases). The CDR3 runs 16 residues. The germline CDR1 and CDR2 sequences are SGHRS and YFSETQ. Trimming stripped 1 base from V and 0 bases from J, with 12 bases between. The CDR3 DNA is TGCGCCAGCAGCTTGTGGTCTGGGGCGAGCACAGATACGCAGTATTTT. As protein: CASSLWSGASTDTQYF.

The genes are TRBV6-4 and TRBJ1-1; TRBD1 is a possible D gene (5 bases). Germline lookup yields CDR1 MRHNA and CDR2 SNTAGT. This CDR3 has 13 residues. Trimming cost V 6 bases and J 1 base, with 9 bases left between them. The CDR3 bases are TGTGCCAGCAGGAGGGGAGAGAACACTGAAGCTTTCTTT. Encoded protein: CASRRGENTEAFF.

The V and J genes are TRBV7-6 and TRBJ2-7; D is unresolved. CDR1 is SGHVS, CDR2 FNYEAQ, per germline. Deletions cut 6 bases from V and 6 bases from J, with 12 bases between. CDR3 length equals 12 residues. The chain's CDR3 is CASSLSGSEQYF. In DNA, the CDR3 is TGTGCCAGCAGTTTGTCTGGGTCCGAGCAGTACTTC.

The genes are TRBV2 and TRBJ1-2; D call uncertain. CDR1 is SNHLY, CDR2 FYNNEI, per germline. This CDR3 is built from 11 residues. Trimming cost V 6 bases and J 7 bases, with 9 bases left between them. CDR3: CASRRGGGYTF. The CDR3 region has the DNA TGTGCCAGCAGGCGGGGTGGTGGCTACACCTTC.

The J gene is TRBJ2-7, the V gene TRBV30; D is uncertain. The CDR3 is 11 residues long. Germline-derived CDR1 and CDR2 are GTSNPN and SVGIG (reference sequence). The V end was cut by 0 bases, the J end by 4 bases, with 4 bases between. The DNA of the CDR3 is TGTGCCTGGAGTGTCCGATACGAGCAGTACTTC. Protein sequence: CAWSVRYEQYF.

This chain uses TRBV6-4 with TRBJ1-1; possibly TRBD1 for D (6 bases). V was cut by 9 bases and J by 4 bases, with 12 bases left in between. The CDR3 has 12 residues. Germline CDR1 and CDR2: MRHNA and SNTAGT. The CDR3 protein is CARQGCLTEAFF. The DNA of the CDR3 is TGTGCCAGACAGGGCTGCCTCACTGAAGCTTTCTTT.

The genes are TRBV15 and TRBJ1-5; D remains ambiguous. The length of the CDR3 is 14 residues. The germline V and J ends were trimmed by 0 bases and 6 bases, with 9 bases remaining between them. Germline V gene sequence: CDR1 LNHNV, CDR2 YYDKDF (reference sequence). The CDR3 nucleotides are TGTGCCACCAGCAGAGAGGGGTGGGGTCAGCCCCAGCATTTT. It translates to CATSREGWGQPQHF. Variable domain in full (rest from reference TRBV15 and TRBJ1-5): DAMVIQNPRYQVTQFGKPVTLSCSQTLNHNVMYWYQQKSSQAPKLLFHYYDKDFNNEADTPDNFQSRRPNTSFCFLDIRSPGLGDTAMYLCATSREGWGQPQHFGDGTRLSIL.

The chain joins TRBV28 to TRBJ2-7; 8 nucleotides match TRBD1. V was clipped by 5 bases and J by 4 bases; unmatched bases: 16. The germline gives CDR1 MDHEN, CDR2 SYDVKM. There are 17 residues in the CDR3. DNA of the CDR3: TGTGCCAGCAGTCTCGACAGGGGTTCCCCCGGTTCGTACGAGCAGTACTTC. Its protein is CASSLDRGSPGSYEQYF.

J is TRBJ1-1 and V is TRBV6-1; D remains unclear. Deletions cut 2 bases from V and 5 bases from J, with 12 bases between. The CDR3 is 14 residues long. The germline V gene has CDR1 MNHNS and CDR2 SASEGT. Written as DNA, the CDR3 is TGTGCCAGCAGTGAACTGGGGTTGAGAACTGAAGCTTTCTTT. Translated: CASSELGLRTEAFF.

The CDR3 region has the DNA TGTGCCAGCATCCCGGGTGGGATCTCTGGGGCCAACGTCCTGACTTTC. It translates to CASIPGGISGANVLTF. The V and J genes are TRBV28 and TRBJ2-6; D ambiguous. Germline V gives CDR1 MDHEN, CDR2 SYDVKM. The germline V and J ends were trimmed by 7 bases and 0 bases, with 13 bases remaining between them. The CDR3 has 16 amino acids.

About this clone: Its ends do not fully match the called genes, so a read error is possible. The chain links TRBV7-6 to TRBJ1-1, with 12 bases matching TRBD1. The CDR3 is 13 amino acids. The V gene's germline CDR1 is SGHVS and CDR2 FNYEAQ. CDR3 nucleotides: TGTGCCAGCAGCCCAATGGCGGGGGACAGGGGGCTCTTT. Its protein product is CASSPMAGDRGLF.

This sequence joins TRBV2 and TRBJ1-2; D is unresolved. The CDR3 totals 10 residues. Germline V CDR1 and CDR2: SNHLY, FYNNEI. Between the trimmed V and J ends, which lost 6 bases and 8 bases, there was a span of 7 bases. The DNA of the CDR3 is TGTGCCAGCAGCCTAGAGGGCTACACCTTC. Translating it yields CASSLEGYTF.

This clone was counted between two and nine times. This chain connects TRBV20-1 to TRBJ1-6, with no clear D. The V gene's germline CDR1 is DFQATT and CDR2 SNEGSKA (reference sequence). V lost 5 bases and J 7 bases, leaving 6 bases between the germline ends. The CDR3 extends over 11 amino acids. The CDR3 nucleotides are TGCAGTGCTGCCGGGAATTCACCCCTCCACTTT. Its protein is CSAAGNSPLHF.

The chain combines TRBV25-1 with TRBJ1-6; the match to TRBD1 covers 7 bases. The germline V gene encodes CDR1 MGHDK and CDR2 SYGVNS. Trimming took 3 bases from V and 10 from J; bases not matched to a gene: 15. This CDR3 spans 17 amino acids. The CDR3 loop is CASSESTGFRGASPLHF. For the CDR3, the DNA is TGTGCCAGCAGTGAGTCGACAGGGTTCAGGGGGGCCTCACCCCTCCACTTT.

The chain employs TRBV28 and TRBJ1-4; the D is unclear. Trimming pared 3 bases from V and 5 bases from J, leaving 10 bases between. This CDR3 is 14 amino acids long. Germline V CDR1 and CDR2: MDHEN, SYDVKM. CDR3 nucleotides: TGTGCCAGCAGTTTTCCGAGGGTAAATGAAAAACTGTTTTTT. Translated, it gives CASSFPRVNEKLFF. The complete variable domain, with remaining parts taken from reference TRBV28 and TRBJ1-4, reads DVKVTQSSRYLVKRTGEKVFLECVQDMDHENMFWYRQDPGLGLRLIYFSYDVKMKEKGDIPEGYSVSREKKERFSLILESASTNQTSMYLCASSFPRVNEKLFFGSGTQLSVL.

This clone was counted a single time. This rearrangement joins TRBV7-2 to TRBJ2-5; D uncertain. From germline, CDR1 is SGHTA and CDR2 FQGNSA. V was trimmed by 7 bases and J by 2 bases, leaving 14 bases between them. This CDR3 has 14 residues. CDR3 region: CASNPTSLQETQYF. The DNA for the CDR3 is TGTGCCAGCAATCCAACCTCCCTACAAGAGACCCAGTACTTC.

V is TRBV10-1 and J is TRBJ2-3; TRBD2 is a possible D gene (7 bases). V was pared by 1 base and J by 5 bases, with 13 bases between. Germline CDR1 and CDR2: WNHNN and SYGVQD (reference sequence). The CDR3 spans 15 residues. This chain's CDR3 is CASSEWVGGQDTQYF. The CDR3 DNA reads as TGCGCCAGCAGTGAGTGGGTGGGGGGGCAAGATACGCAGTATTTT.

J is TRBJ2-1 and V is TRBV4-2, with no clear D. V lost 0 bases, J lost 5 bases, and 5 bases lay in between. Germline V gene sequence: CDR1 LGHNA, CDR2 YNFKEQ. The CDR3 is 13 amino acids. The CDR3 nucleotides read TGTGCCAGCAGCCAAGATCGCCACAATGAGCAGTTCTTC. It codes for CASSQDRHNEQFF.

The chain has TRBV6-5 and TRBJ2-2; D is uncertain. V gave up 5 bases and J gave up 6 bases, with 7 bases separating them. Germline assignment: CDR1 MNHEY and CDR2 SVGAGI. This CDR3 is built from 12 residues. The CDR3 nucleotides read TGTGCCAGCAGTCGAGCCGCCGGGGAGCTGTTTTTT. Amino acid sequence: CASSRAAGELFF.

This clone was counted between two and nine times. The chain uses TRBV19 and TRBJ1-3; D is possibly TRBD1 (5 bases). The length of the CDR3 is 15 residues. Trimming shortened V by 6 bases and J by 0 bases, and 12 bases separated the two germline ends. Germline loops: CDR1 LNHDA, CDR2 SQIVND (reference sequence). This CDR3 reads CASRFGTFSGNTIYF. DNA for the CDR3: TGTGCCAGTAGGTTCGGGACCTTCTCTGGAAACACCATATATTTT. The entire variable domain, with the rest obtained from reference TRBV19 and TRBJ1-3, is as follows: DGGITQSPKYLFRKEGQNVTLSCEQNLNHDAMYWYRQDPGQGLRLIYYSQIVNDFQKGDIAEGYSVSREKKESFPLTVTSAQKNPTAFYLCASRFGTFSGNTIYFGEGSWLTVV.